This paragraph reports one T cell receptor (beta chain). Its specificity is not known. V dropped 4 bases and J dropped 8 bases, with 11 bases sitting between them. The germline gives CDR1 DFQATT, CDR2 SNEGSKA (reference sequence). This CDR3 is built from 11 residues. This entry is derived from a study of STAT3 mutations in large granular lymphocyte leukemia. General study findings and limits: In T-cell large granular lymphocyte leukemia, about half of patients showed multiple immunodominant subclonotypes. TCR clonotype switching after therapy occurred in about 35% of the 18 patients. In some patients, a small highly pathogenic clone possibly went undetected. Differing intervals and regimens complicate linking therapy response to clone burden.

The data were produced by immunoSEQ multiplex PCR, yet TCRdb's version contains in-frame clones alone and is incomplete. The sample yields some 28,000 clones, over 65% seen once. This clonotype was obtained from a woman aged 45-59 years with T-cell large granular lymphocyte leukemia. Some clones in this sample may be carry-over from other donors' samples. The rearrangement links TRBV20-1 to TRBJ1-1; maybe TRBD1 (5 bases). Input material: peripheral blood mononuclear cells. This chain's CDR3 is CSANSRAEAFF. CDR3 nucleotides: TGCAGTGCTAATAGCAGGGCCGAAGCTTTCTTT.